A selection of T cell receptor beta chains follows, all from one sample in a study of T cells in Graves' hyperthyroidism and ophthalmopathy. TCRdb reprocessed the multiplex PCR reads with MiXCR, giving one entry per CDR3 protein. Of hundreds of thousands of distinct CDR3 sequences detected, roughly 14% appear once; the ten largest clones hold less than 15%. The sample consisted of blood. Source of these receptors: a young man with Graves' ophthalmopathy. Both conserved end residues are part of each CDR3. D genes are given only for firm matches. Expanded clones get a size class; other rows say once, few or many, or leave the size out.

TRBV7-7	TRBD2	few	TRBJ2-1	TGTGCTAGCAGCTTAGAAGCGGGAGGTCACAATGAGCAGTTCTTC	CASSLEAGGHNEQFF
TRBV15	.	.	TRBJ2-7	TGTGCCACCAGCGATATCAGGGGTGGGGTATCTGAGCAGTACTTC	CATSDIRGGVSEQYF
TRBV12-3/TRBV12-4	.	many	TRBJ1-2	TGTGCCAGCAGCCCTGGGGACTATGGCTACACCTTC	CASSPGDYGYTF
TRBV19	TRBD1	.	TRBJ1-4	TGTGCCAGTAGTATATTACGGGGACAGGGAGAGGAAAAACTGTTTTTT	CASSILRGQGEEKLFF
TRBV20-1	.	many	TRBJ2-7	TGCAGTGCTGAAGGGGACGGTACCTACGAGCAGTACTTC	CSAEGDGTYEQYF
TRBV6-9	.	many	TRBJ2-3	TGTGCCAGCAGTTATTCGAATGACAGGAGCACAGATACGCAGTATTTT	CASSYSNDRSTDTQYF
TRBV29-1	TRBD1	many	TRBJ1-1	TGCAGCTCCAGGGGGCCACTGAACACTGAAGCTTTCTTT	CSSRGPLNTEAFF
TRBV6-4	.	many	TRBJ2-3	TGTGCCAGCAGTGTGAGCGAAACAGATACGCAGTATTTT	CASSVSETDTQYF
TRBV3-1	.	many	TRBJ1-1	TGTGCCAGCAGCCAAGGGCCAGGGGCGGCCACTGAAGCTTTCTTT	CASSQGPGAATEAFF
TRBV7-3	.	few	TRBJ2-3	TGTGCCAGCAGCCTCATGTCGGGGTCCTTTACGCAGTATTTT	CASSLMSGSFTQYF
TRBV27	TRBD1	many	TRBJ2-3	TGCGCCAGCAAACAGGGGACAGATACGCAGTATTTT	CASKQGTDTQYF
TRBV7-9	.	many	TRBJ2-1	TGTGCCAGCAGCTTAGTCAGACCCAATGAGCAGTTCTTC	CASSLVRPNEQFF
TRBV2	.	many	TRBJ1-5	TGTGCCAGCAGGCCTGTTGGGGGTGGATATCAGCCCCAGCATTTT	CASRPVGGGYQPQHF
TRBV7-9	.	few	TRBJ2-5	TGTGCCAGCAGCTTAGCAGGCCAAGAGGCCCAGTACTTC	CASSLAGQEAQYF
TRBV15	.	many	TRBJ2-7	TGTGCCACCAGCAGAGATCCCGGGAAAGGCTACGAGCAGTACTTC	CATSRDPGKGYEQYF
TRBV20-1	TRBD2	many	TRBJ2-7	TGCAGTGCCCCGCCTAGCGGGCGAGCCTACGAGCAGTACTTC	CSAPPSGRAYEQYF
TRBV5-6	TRBD1	many	TRBJ1-1	TGTGCCAGCAGTAACACAGGGGCCACTGAAGCTTTCTTT	CASSNTGATEAFF
TRBV28	TRBD2	many	TRBJ2-5	TGTGCCAGCAGTACGGATTCGGGAGGAGGAGAGACCCAGTACTTC	CASSTDSGGGETQYF
TRBV5-4	TRBD2	many	TRBJ2-7	TGTGCCAGCAGCTTGGTCCCCCAGGGAGGGGACTACGAGCAGTACTTC	CASSLVPQGGDYEQYF
TRBV7-9	.	.	TRBJ2-3	TGCGCCAGCAGCAACAGGATTTCCTCTAGCACAGATACGCAGTATTTT	CASSNRISSSTDTQYF
TRBV2	.	many	TRBJ1-5	TGTGCCAGCGCCTTGGGTTATAGCAATCAGCCCCAGCATTTT	CASALGYSNQPQHF
TRBV20-1	TRBD2	many	TRBJ2-5	TGCAGTGCTTTACGGACTAGTCAAGAGACCCAGTACTTC	CSALRTSQETQYF
TRBV18	.	.	TRBJ2-2	TGTGCCACCCAGCTTACCAGCCTAGGGGAGCTGTTTTTT	CATQLTSLGELFF
TRBV20-1	.	.	TRBJ1-2	TGCAGTGCTCCGAATACCGGGACGGGGAACTATGGCTACACCTTC	CSAPNTGTGNYGYTF
TRBV28	.	many	TRBJ2-3	TGTGCCAGCAGTAGACCAGGGGGCACAGATACGCAGTATTTT	CASSRPGGTDTQYF
TRBV7-9	TRBD1	few	TRBJ2-2	TGTGCCACCGAACAAACCCCACAGGGGCACACCGGGGAGCTGTTTTTT	CATEQTPQGHTGELFF
TRBV18	.	many	TRBJ1-4	TGTGCCAGCTCAATACGGGACGCCACTAATGAAAAACTGTTTTTT	CASSIRDATNEKLFF
TRBV19	TRBD1	.	TRBJ1-6	TGTGCCAGTAAAGAGGCAGGGACAGTCTATAATTCACCCCTCCACTTT	CASKEAGTVYNSPLHF
TRBV2	TRBD2	many	TRBJ2-5	TGTGCCAGCAGTGATCGCGGGGGACAAGAGACCCAGTACTTC	CASSDRGGQETQYF
TRBV12-3/TRBV12-4	TRBD1	.	TRBJ1-2	TGTGCCAGCAGTCGTACATCCGACAGGGGTGGCTACACCTTC	CASSRTSDRGGYTF
TRBV6-1	TRBD1	.	TRBJ2-3	TGTGCCAGCAGGATAGGGGGCGCATCAGATACGCAGTATTTT	CASRIGGASDTQYF
TRBV16	TRBD1	.	TRBJ1-4	TGTGCCAGCAGCCCTAGAGTTGTGCGGCAGGGGGATGAAAAACTGTTTTTT	CASSPRVVRQGDEKLFF
TRBV6-6	.	.	TRBJ1-2	TGTGCCAGCAGTTACTCTAGATCCTATGGCTACACCTTC	CASSYSRSYGYTF
TRBV30	.	few	TRBJ1-5	TGTGCCTGGAGTCCCGGGAGTCAGCCCCAGCATTTT	CAWSPGSQPQHF
TRBV19	TRBD2	few	TRBJ2-2	TGTGCCAGTAGGGTTAGCGGGACCGGGGAGCTGTTTTTT	CASRVSGTGELFF
TRBV7-9	.	many	TRBJ2-7	TGTGCCAGCAGCTCCGACTCGAAAGGCTACGAGCAGTACTTC	CASSSDSKGYEQYF
TRBV10-3	TRBD1	many	TRBJ2-1	TGTGCCATCAGTTCAGGGGGCACGGACAATGAGCAGTTCTTC	CAISSGGTDNEQFF
TRBV20-1	TRBD2	many	TRBJ2-1	TGCAGTGCTATACTAGCGGGAGGTTTTCTTCCCTCCTACAATGAGCAGTTCTTC	CSAILAGGFLPSYNEQFF
TRBV24-1	.	many	TRBJ2-1	TGTGCCACCAGTGATCTTAGGGGGACAAGAAACAATGAGCAGTTCTTC	CATSDLRGTRNNEQFF
TRBV7-2	TRBD2	few	TRBJ2-1	TGTGCCAGCAGCCACCCTAGCGGGGAGGATCTTTCTTACAATGAGCAGTTCTTC	CASSHPSGEDLSYNEQFF
TRBV19	TRBD1	.	TRBJ2-7	TGTGCCAGCCGGACAGGGGGAACCTACGAGCGGTACTTC	CASRTGGTYERYF
TRBV12-3/TRBV12-4	.	few	TRBJ2-2	TGTGCCAGCAGTGCCACCCTGCGCGGGGAGCTGTTTTTT	CASSATLRGELFF
TRBV3-1	.	many	TRBJ2-2	TGTGCCAGCAGCCAAGATCTAACAGCCGCCGGGGAGCTGTTTTTT	CASSQDLTAAGELFF
TRBV11-2	.	many	TRBJ1-2	TGTGCCAGCAGCCCCCGTGGGGGCGGAGGCTATGGCTACACCTTC	CASSPRGGGGYGYTF
TRBV6-2/TRBV6-3	.	many	TRBJ1-5	TGTGCCAGCAGTTACTCGAGCAGGGCCCCAGGGCAGCCCCAGCATTTT	CASSYSSRAPGQPQHF
TRBV3-1	.	few	TRBJ2-2	TGTGCCAGCACCTACGCCTCAAGAGCCCCCGGGGAGCTGTTTTTT	CASTYASRAPGELFF